This passage covers 28 T cell receptor beta chains from one sample sequenced in a study of regulatory T cells in long-lasting Graves disease. Time point: newly diagnosed GD, antithyroid drugs for less than 3 months. PBMC RNA was the source of the TCR library. Construction of TCR beta libraries relied on iRepertoire HTBI primers and on Arm-PCR targeting CDR3 regions. TCRdb analysed the multiplex PCR reads with MiXCR anew, one entry per CDR3 protein. The sample carries a few hundred thousand distinct CDR3 sequences, approximately 16% recorded once. The sample was also reused in another study, on T cells in Graves' hyperthyroidism and ophthalmopathy.

The sequencing here drew on peripheral blood mononuclear cells (PBMCs), taken at new diagnosis, from a patient treated with antithyroid drugs. The receptors shown here come from a woman aged 40 to 50 with Graves disease.

This chain uses TRBV5-1 with TRBJ2-6; 7 bases map to TRBD1. CDR1 and CDR2 (germline): SGHRS, YFSETQ. The CDR3 is 19 residues long. V shed 6 bases, J shed 0 bases, and the junction held 15 bases outside the gene matches. CDR3 region: CASTPKRTGEISGANVLTF. CDR3 nucleotides: TGCGCCAGCACCCCAAAGAGGACAGGTGAAATCTCTGGGGCCAACGTCCTGACTTTC.

V is TRBV9 and J is TRBJ2-1; the match to TRBD2 covers 8 bases. J lost 7 bases, V lost 4 bases, and 10 bases had no gene match. Germline V lookup: CDR1 SGDLS, CDR2 YYNGEE. The CDR3 totals 15 residues. CDR3 nucleotide sequence: TGTGCCAGCAGCCCAAGCGGGAGCTTTGTAAATGAGCAGTTCTTC. This gives the protein CASSPSGSFVNEQFF.

This clonotype was recorded at least ten times. Sequence at one end of the junction differs from germline and may be a read error. The chain is built from TRBV11-3 and TRBJ1-6; 10 nucleotides agree with TRBD1. The CDR3 extends over 15 amino acids. Germline V CDR1 and CDR2: SGHNT, YENEEA. CDR3 protein: CASSWGQGNNPPLHF. In DNA form, the CDR3 reads TGTGCCAGCAGCTGGGGACAGGGGAATAATCCACCCCTCCACTTT.

Points on this clonotype: A much larger clone differs by one base, so this may be a read error. The chain is built from TRBV6-1 and TRBJ1-5; tentative D call: TRBD1 (5 bases). The CDR3 is made up of 15 amino acids. Trimming removed 8 bases at V and 5 bases at J, with 19 bases between. The V gene's germline CDR1 is MNHNS and CDR2 SASEGT. The CDR3 is CASSGRRGHDQPQHF. The CDR3 nucleotides read TGTGCCAGCTCAGGCCGTCGGGGCCACGATCAGCCCCAGCATTTT.

This clonotype was seen only a few times. This chain joins TRBV11-3 and TRBJ2-1; D tentatively reads TRBD1 or TRBD2 (6 bases each). V was cut by 1 base and J by 6 bases, with 22 bases left in between. Germline CDR1 SGHNT, CDR2 YENEEA. The CDR3 spans 18 residues. The CDR3 DNA reads as TGTGCCAGCAGCTTAGGCTACACGGGGGCACCGCAGAGCAATGAGCAGTTCTTC. Protein product: CASSLGYTGAPQSNEQFF.

This clonotype was picked up many times. The V call is TRBV7-9, the J call TRBJ1-1, with 7 bases lining up with TRBD1. The germline V gene encodes CDR1 SEHNR and CDR2 FQNEAQ (reference sequence). The V segment lost 5 bases and the J segment 3 bases; nucleotides outside the gene matches: 15. This CDR3 is built from 17 residues. CDR3 nucleotides: TGTGCCAGCAGCCCCCGTACCCCAAGGCAGGGGGACACTGAAGCTTTCTTT. Protein: CASSPRTPRQGDTEAFF.

This clonotype appeared many times. V gene TRBV7-3 combines with J gene TRBJ2-1; D remains unclear. CDR3 length: 10 residues. The ends were cut back, 7 bases at V and 10 bases at J, with 8 bases in the middle. Germline CDR1 reads SGHTA; CDR2 reads FQGTGA. The DNA of the CDR3 is TGTGCCAGCACCCCCTCGGAGCAGTTCTTC. Its protein product is CASTPSEQFF.

This clonotype was detected many times. The V call is TRBV7-8, the J call TRBJ2-2; 11 nucleotides agree with TRBD2. V shed 3 bases, J shed 3 bases, and the junction held 6 bases outside the gene matches. The germline CDR1 and CDR2 sequences are SGHVS and FQNEAQ. The CDR3 has 17 amino acids. CDR3 bases: TGTGCCAGCAGCTTCCGTAGACTAGCGGGGTACACCGGGGAGCTGTTTTTT. This encodes CASSFRRLAGYTGELFF.

This clonotype was recorded many times. The chain has TRBV10-3 and TRBJ2-1, with 12 bases fitting TRBD2. The length of the CDR3 is 18 residues. Looked up from germline, CDR1 is ENHRY and CDR2 is SYGVKD. Germline trimming cut 2 bases from V and 4 bases from J; bases unmatched to any gene: 9. The CDR3 DNA sequence: TGTGCCATCAGTGAGCTTTGGACTAGCGGGGAAACTTACAATGAGCAGTTCTTC. Its protein product is CAISELWTSGETYNEQFF.

This clonotype was detected many times. The chain carries TRBV3-1 and TRBJ1-1; possible D gene TRBD1, 5 bases. The CDR3 has 14 amino acids. Trimming pared 2 bases from V and 0 bases from J, leaving 7 bases between. The germline V gene encodes CDR1 LGHDT and CDR2 YNNKEL (reference sequence). CDR3 sequence (DNA): TGTGCCAGCAGCCAACGGGACTTGAACACTGAAGCTTTCTTT. Translated: CASSQRDLNTEAFF.

This clonotype was seen many times. The chain joins TRBV7-9 to TRBJ1-1, with 7 bases identical to TRBD1. The germline V gene encodes CDR1 SEHNR and CDR2 FQNEAQ (reference sequence). The CDR3 contains 17 residues. The trim removed 5 bases at V and 10 bases at J, leaving 22 bases unmatched. The CDR3, as DNA: TGTGCCAGCAGCACAAGACAACACAGGGGCCTGGTTCATGTAGCTTTCTTT. This translates into CASSTRQHRGLVHVAFF.

The sample holds many counts of this clonotype. The chain combines TRBV10-2 with TRBJ2-7; no clear D. V gave up 3 bases and J gave up 3 bases, with 6 bases separating them. This CDR3 is built from 12 residues. Per the germline V gene, CDR1 is WSHSY and CDR2 is SAAADI. This chain's CDR3 is CASSDDSYEQYF. CDR3 sequence (DNA): TGCGCCAGCAGTGACGATAGCTACGAGCAGTACTTC.

This clonotype showed up many times. The chain is built from TRBV2 and TRBJ2-1, with 11 bases matching TRBD2. The length of the CDR3 is 16 residues. The germline V gene encodes CDR1 SNHLY and CDR2 FYNNEI. Trimming cost V 7 bases and J 8 bases; bases outside gene matches: 13. The CDR3 region is CASTSSGRGYLDEQFF. CDR3 DNA sequence: TGTGCCAGCACCAGTAGCGGGAGGGGGTATTTGGATGAGCAGTTCTTC.

This chain connects TRBV5-1 to TRBJ2-7; D is possibly TRBD2 (5 bases). Deletions cut 0 bases from V and 9 bases from J, with 28 bases between. Germline values: CDR1 SGHRS, CDR2 YFSETQ. This CDR3 is 18 amino acids long. The DNA for the CDR3 is TGCGCCAGCAGCTTGGGGGAACGGGGTTGGCGGCTTCGTACGAGGCAGTACTTC. Translated: CASSLGERGWRLRTRQYF.

This clonotype was seen ten or more times. This sequence joins TRBV12-5 and TRBJ2-7; 7 positions match TRBD1. The ends lost 5 bases at V and 5 bases at J; junction bases unmatched: 9. CDR3 size: 14 residues. The germline gives CDR1 LGHNT, CDR2 FRNRAP. CDR3 DNA sequence: TGTGCTAGTGGTCACCCGACAGGGCCGCACGAGCAGTACTTC. As protein: CASGHPTGPHEQYF.

This clonotype was seen at least ten times. V and J are TRBV7-9 and TRBJ1-5, with TRBD1 as a possible D gene (6 bases). The germline V gene has CDR1 SEHNR and CDR2 FQNEAQ (reference sequence). The CDR3 length is 15 residues. V dropped 0 bases and J dropped 5 bases, with 11 bases sitting between them. For the CDR3, the DNA is TGTGCCAGCAGCTTAGCCGGGGGGCCATATCAGCCCCAGCATTTT. This translates into CASSLAGGPYQPQHF.

This clonotype was recorded a few times. This chain joins TRBV18 and TRBJ2-7; D is possibly TRBD1 (6 bases). The CDR3 loop spans 15 amino acids. CDR1 is KGHSH and CDR2 is LQKENI in the germline V gene. V lost 3 bases and J lost 3, with 15 bases in between. The CDR3 DNA reads as TGTGCCAGCTCACCGGACAGTGGAAGAGGCTACGAGCAGTACTTC. Translating it yields CASSPDSGRGYEQYF.

This clonotype was counted at least ten times. The chain is built from TRBV11-1 and TRBJ2-1, with 7 bases that match TRBD1. Germline V gives CDR1 SGHAT, CDR2 FQDESV (reference sequence). This CDR3 is built from 15 residues. With 5 bases clipped from V and 4 bases from J, the junction kept 8 bases outside the gene matches. CDR3 bases: TGTGCCAGCAGCGCTCGACAGGGTTCTTACAATGAGCAGTTCTTC. This codes for CASSARQGSYNEQFF.

Many counts were recorded for this clonotype. This chain joins TRBV2 and TRBJ2-3, with 8 bases aligning to TRBD2. This CDR3 region has 17 residues. Per the germline V gene, CDR1 is SNHLY and CDR2 is FYNNEI. J was trimmed by 2 bases and V by 6 bases; bases with no gene match: 13. Here the CDR3 DNA reads TGTGCCAGCAGGGCCACGACTAGCGAACCTTTCACAGATACGCAGTATTTT. Translation gives CASRATTSEPFTDTQYF. The complete variable domain, with remaining parts taken from reference TRBV2 and TRBJ2-3, reads EPEVTQTPSHQVTQMGQEVILRCVPISNHLYFYWYRQILGQKVEFLVSFYNNEISEKSEIFDDQFSVERPDGSNFTLKIRSTKLEDSAMYFCASRATTSEPFTDTQYFGPGTRLTVL.

In this sample, this clonotype turned up many times. The rearrangement uses TRBV28 and TRBJ1-2; D not resolved. CDR3 length equals 15 residues. Deletions cut 2 bases from V and 0 bases from J, with 10 bases between. Germline V gene sequence: CDR1 MDHEN, CDR2 SYDVKM. The CDR3 is CASSLGYLSNYGYTF. DNA for the CDR3: TGTGCCAGCAGTTTAGGTTACCTTTCTAACTATGGCTACACCTTC.

This clonotype was counted only a few times. The chain joins TRBV7-3 to TRBJ2-2, with 7 bases lining up with TRBD1. From germline, CDR1 is SGHTA and CDR2 FQGTGA. The J segment lost 1 base and the V segment lost 6 bases, leaving 8 bases of the junction unmatched. The CDR3 has 16 amino acids. This chain's CDR3 is CASSRTGTENTGELFF. The DNA of the CDR3 is TGTGCCAGCAGTCGAACCGGGACAGAGAACACCGGGGAGCTGTTTTTT. The variable domain in full, with the rest retrieved from reference TRBV7-3 and TRBJ2-2, is GAGVSQTPSNKVTEKGKYVELRCDPISGHTALYWYRQSLGQGPEFLIYFQGTGAADDSGLPNDRFFAVRPEGSVSTLKIQRTERGDSAVYLCASSRTGTENTGELFFGEGSRLTVL.

Concerning this clonotype itself: It may be a read error: a sequence one base away is much more abundant. The V and J genes are TRBV12-3 or TRBV12-4 and TRBJ2-1; D remains ambiguous. The CDR3 spans 15 residues. Trimming left V 3 bases short and J 0 bases short, with 9 bases between. CDR3 DNA sequence: TGTGCCAGCAGTTTGTTTACGGGCTCCTACAATGAGCAGTTCTTC. This encodes CASSLFTGSYNEQFF.

This clonotype was found many times. V and J are TRBV28 and TRBJ1-6; TRBD1 might be the D (5 bases). Per germline, CDR1 MDHEN and CDR2 SYDVKM. The CDR3 covers 14 residues. V was trimmed by 11 bases and J by 10 bases, leaving 21 bases between them. The CDR3 DNA sequence: TGTGCCGTCCTGTCCGGGACCCGTACCTCACCCCTCCACTTT. Its protein is CAVLSGTRTSPLHF.

Only a few counts were recorded for this clonotype. The rearrangement joins TRBV30 to TRBJ2-1; D call uncertain. Germline V gene data show CDR1 as GTSNPN and CDR2 as SVGIG (reference sequence). V was clipped by 2 bases and J by 1 base, with 6 bases between them. The CDR3 is made up of 13 amino acids. In nucleotides, the CDR3 is TGTGCCTGGAGTAGCGTGTCCTACAATGAGCAGTTCTTC. Amino acid sequence: CAWSSVSYNEQFF.

This clonotype has a count of ten or more. V usage is TRBV10-3 and J usage is TRBJ2-1; 12 bases map to TRBD2. The CDR3 runs 14 residues. V lost 4 bases, J lost 8 bases, and 3 bases stayed unmatched. Germline CDR1 reads ENHRY; CDR2 reads SYGVKD. CDR3 coding DNA: TGTGCCATCAGTGTCCTAGCGGGAGGGTATGAGCAGTTCTTC. Protein sequence: CAISVLAGGYEQFF.

Many counts were recorded for this clonotype. The genes are TRBV24-1 and TRBJ2-2, with 12 bases aligning to TRBD1. Germline assignment: CDR1 KGHDR and CDR2 SFDVKD. CDR3 length equals 18 residues. V shed 3 bases and J 4 bases; nucleotides not matched to a gene: 8. The CDR3 coding sequence is TGTGCCACCAGTGATCCTCCGGGACAGGGGGCGGGCACCGGGGAGCTGTTTTTT. Amino acid sequence: CATSDPPGQGAGTGELFF.

This clonotype was detected only a few times. CDR3 bases: TGTGCCTGGAGGAGACCCCTGAACCTCTACGAGCAGTACTTC. Amino acid sequence: CAWRRPLNLYEQYF. The chain carries TRBV30 and TRBJ2-7, with D unclear. Looked up from germline, CDR1 is GTSNPN and CDR2 is SVGIG (reference sequence). Trimming stripped 3 bases from V and 3 bases from J, with 15 bases between. This CDR3 is built from 14 residues.

As for this clonotype: A much more abundant neighbour one base away suggests this may be a read error. The CDR3 protein is CASSLGCLIHTDTQYF. CDR3 DNA sequence: TGTGCCAGCAGCTTGGGTTGTCTAATCCACACAGATACGCAGTATTTT. The rearrangement joins TRBV7-8 to TRBJ2-3; D unclear. Germline CDR1 is SGHVS and CDR2 is FQNEAQ. The CDR3 sequence is 16 residues long. The germline V and J ends were trimmed by 3 bases and 2 bases, with 15 bases remaining between them.